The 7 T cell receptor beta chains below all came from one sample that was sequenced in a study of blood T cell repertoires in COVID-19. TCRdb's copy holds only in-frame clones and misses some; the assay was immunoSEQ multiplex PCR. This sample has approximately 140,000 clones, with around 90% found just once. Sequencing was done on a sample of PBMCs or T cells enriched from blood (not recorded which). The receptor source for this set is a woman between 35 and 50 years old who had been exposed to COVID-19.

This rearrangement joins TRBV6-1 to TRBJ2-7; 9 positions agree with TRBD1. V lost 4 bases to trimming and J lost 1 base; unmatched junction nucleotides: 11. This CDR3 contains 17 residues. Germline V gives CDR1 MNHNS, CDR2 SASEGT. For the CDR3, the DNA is TGTGCCAGCAGTGCTGGGACAGGGAGTTATCCTTCCTACGAGCAGTACTTC. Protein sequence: CASSAGTGSYPSYEQYF.

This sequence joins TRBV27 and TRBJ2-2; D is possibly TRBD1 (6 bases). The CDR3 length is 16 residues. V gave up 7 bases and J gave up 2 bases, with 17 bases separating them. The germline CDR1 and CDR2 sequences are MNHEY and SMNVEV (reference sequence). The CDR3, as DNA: TGTGCCAGCACCCCGGGACACCGAGAAAACACCGGGGAGCTGTTTTTT. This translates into CASTPGHRENTGELFF.

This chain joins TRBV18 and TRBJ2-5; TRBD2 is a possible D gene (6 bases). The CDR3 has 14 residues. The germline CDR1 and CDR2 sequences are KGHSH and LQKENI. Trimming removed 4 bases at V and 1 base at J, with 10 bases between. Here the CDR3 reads CASSLRRAQETQYF. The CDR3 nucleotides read TGTGCCAGCTCACTACGGAGGGCCCAAGAGACCCAGTACTTC.

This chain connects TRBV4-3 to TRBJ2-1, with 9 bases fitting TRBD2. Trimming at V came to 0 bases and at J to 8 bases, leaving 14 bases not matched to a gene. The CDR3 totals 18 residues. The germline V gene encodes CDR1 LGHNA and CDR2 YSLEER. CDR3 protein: CASSQDLPSGNLADEQFF. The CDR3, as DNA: TGCGCCAGCAGCCAAGATCTACCTAGCGGGAACCTCGCGGATGAGCAGTTCTTC.

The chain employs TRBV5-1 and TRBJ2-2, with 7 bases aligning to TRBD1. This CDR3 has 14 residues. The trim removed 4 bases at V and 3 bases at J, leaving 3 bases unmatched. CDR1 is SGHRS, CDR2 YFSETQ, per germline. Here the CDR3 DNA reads TGCGCCAGCAGCCTCACAGGGGACACCGGGGAGCTGTTTTTT. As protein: CASSLTGDTGELFF.

The DNA of the CDR3 is TGTGCCAGCAGCCTAGACAACGGGGGGTTCAACACCATATATTTT. Translation gives CASSLDNGGFNTIYF. The V call is TRBV7-2, the J call TRBJ1-3; D may be TRBD1 (5 bases). V lost 5 bases and J lost 7, with 18 bases in between. This CDR3 comprises 15 residues. Germline loops: CDR1 SGHTA, CDR2 FQGNSA.

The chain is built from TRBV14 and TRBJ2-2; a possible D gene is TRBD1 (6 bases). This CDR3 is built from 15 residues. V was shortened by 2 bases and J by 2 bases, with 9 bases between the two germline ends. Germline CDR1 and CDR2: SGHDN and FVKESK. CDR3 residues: CASSQWGPNTGELFF. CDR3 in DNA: TGTGCCAGCAGCCAATGGGGGCCTAACACCGGGGAGCTGTTTTTT.